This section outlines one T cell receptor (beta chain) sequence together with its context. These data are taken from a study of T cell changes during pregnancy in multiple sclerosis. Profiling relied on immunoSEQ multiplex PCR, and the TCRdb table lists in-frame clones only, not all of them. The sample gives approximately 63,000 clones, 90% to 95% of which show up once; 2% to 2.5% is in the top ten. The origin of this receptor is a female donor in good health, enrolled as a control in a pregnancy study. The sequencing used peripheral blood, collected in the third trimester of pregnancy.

DNA of the CDR3: TGTGCCAGTAGTATAGATAGGGGGTACAATCAGCCCCAGCATTTT. It yields the protein CASSIDRGYNQPQHF. The J gene is TRBJ1-5, the V gene TRBV19; D might be TRBD1 (6 bases). V was pared by 0 bases and J by 3 bases, with 9 bases between. The CDR3 covers 15 residues. Germline CDR1 is LNHDA and CDR2 is SQIVND (reference sequence).